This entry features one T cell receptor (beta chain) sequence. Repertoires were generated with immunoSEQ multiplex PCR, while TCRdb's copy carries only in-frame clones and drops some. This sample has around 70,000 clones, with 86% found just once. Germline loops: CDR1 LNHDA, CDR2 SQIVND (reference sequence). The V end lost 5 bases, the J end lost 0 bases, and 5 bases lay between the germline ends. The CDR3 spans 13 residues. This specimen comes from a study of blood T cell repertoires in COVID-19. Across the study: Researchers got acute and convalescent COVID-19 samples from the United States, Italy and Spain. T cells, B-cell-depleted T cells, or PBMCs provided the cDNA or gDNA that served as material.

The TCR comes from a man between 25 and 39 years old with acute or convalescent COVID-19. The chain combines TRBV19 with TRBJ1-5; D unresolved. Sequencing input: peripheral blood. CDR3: CASSVNSNQPQHF. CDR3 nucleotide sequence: TGTGCCAGTAGTGTCAATAGCAATCAGCCCCAGCATTTT.